This TCR beta chain was identified during a study of CD8 T cells in Susac syndrome. Findings and limits, study-wide: Regarding the TCR sequencing and HLA analysis, the study admitted that a relatively small number of individuals were involved.

Healthy donors constituted the controls, which were matched for age and sex. FACS was used to enrich TEMRA cells, whereas the CD8+ and CD4+ T cells were obtained by negative isolation. A word on this clonotype: The antigen remains unidentified.

The CDR3 covers 15 residues. The germline CDR1 and CDR2 sequences are DFQATT and SNEGSKA (reference sequence). V lost 6 bases and J lost 1; bases outside the gene matches: 9. RNA was extracted with the RNeasy kit, and a quantity of roughly 0.45 to 1 ug was reverse transcribed using random hexamers. Across 54 Vbeta and 13 Jbeta, immunoSEQ multiplex PCR amplified TCR beta CDR3. TCRdb reprocessed the immunoSEQ multiplex PCR reads with MiXCR, giving one entry per CDR3 protein. The table has 110,000 or so distinct CDR3 sequences, less than 95% seen once. Material: CD4+ T cells from PBMCs. The sequence was obtained from a human donor in good health. The chain couples TRBV20-1 to TRBJ2-5; 9 bases line up with TRBD2. CDR3 sequence reads: CSALPSSGVQETQYF. The CDR3 region has the DNA TGCAGTGCACTCCCCTCTAGCGGGGTCCAAGAGACCCAGTACTTC.